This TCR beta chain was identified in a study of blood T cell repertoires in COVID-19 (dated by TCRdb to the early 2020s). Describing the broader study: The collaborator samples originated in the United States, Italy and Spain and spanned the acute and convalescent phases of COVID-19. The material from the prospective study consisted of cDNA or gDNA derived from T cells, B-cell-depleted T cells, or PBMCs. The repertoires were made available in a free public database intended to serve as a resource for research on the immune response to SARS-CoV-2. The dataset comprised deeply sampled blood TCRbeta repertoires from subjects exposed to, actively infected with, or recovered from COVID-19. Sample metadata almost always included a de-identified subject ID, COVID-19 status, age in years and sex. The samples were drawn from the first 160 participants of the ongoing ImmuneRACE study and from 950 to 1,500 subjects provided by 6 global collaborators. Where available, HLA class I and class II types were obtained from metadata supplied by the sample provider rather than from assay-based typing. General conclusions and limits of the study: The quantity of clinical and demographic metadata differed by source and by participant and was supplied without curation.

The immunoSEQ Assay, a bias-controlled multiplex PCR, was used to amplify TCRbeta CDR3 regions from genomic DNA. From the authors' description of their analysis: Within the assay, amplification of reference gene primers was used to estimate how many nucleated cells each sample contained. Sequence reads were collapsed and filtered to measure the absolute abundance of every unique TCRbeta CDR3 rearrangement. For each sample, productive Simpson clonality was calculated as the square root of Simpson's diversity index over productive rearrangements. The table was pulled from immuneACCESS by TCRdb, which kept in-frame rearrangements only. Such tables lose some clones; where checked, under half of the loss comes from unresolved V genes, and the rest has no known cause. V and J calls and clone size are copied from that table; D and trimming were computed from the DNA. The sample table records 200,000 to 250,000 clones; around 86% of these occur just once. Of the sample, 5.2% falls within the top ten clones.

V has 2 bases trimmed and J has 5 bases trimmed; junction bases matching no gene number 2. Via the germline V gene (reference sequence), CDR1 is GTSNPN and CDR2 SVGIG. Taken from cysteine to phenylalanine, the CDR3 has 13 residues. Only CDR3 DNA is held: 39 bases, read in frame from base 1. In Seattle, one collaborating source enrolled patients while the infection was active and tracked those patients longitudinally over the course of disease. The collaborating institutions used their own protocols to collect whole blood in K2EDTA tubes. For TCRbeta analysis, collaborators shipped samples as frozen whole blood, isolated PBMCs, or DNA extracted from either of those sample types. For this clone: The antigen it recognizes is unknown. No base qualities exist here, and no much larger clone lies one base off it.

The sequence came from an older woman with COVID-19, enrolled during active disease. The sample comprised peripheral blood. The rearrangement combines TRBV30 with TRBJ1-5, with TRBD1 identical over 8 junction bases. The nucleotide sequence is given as TGTGCCTGGAGTTCAGGGGGCCATCAGCCCCAGCATTTT. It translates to CAWSSGGHQPQHF.